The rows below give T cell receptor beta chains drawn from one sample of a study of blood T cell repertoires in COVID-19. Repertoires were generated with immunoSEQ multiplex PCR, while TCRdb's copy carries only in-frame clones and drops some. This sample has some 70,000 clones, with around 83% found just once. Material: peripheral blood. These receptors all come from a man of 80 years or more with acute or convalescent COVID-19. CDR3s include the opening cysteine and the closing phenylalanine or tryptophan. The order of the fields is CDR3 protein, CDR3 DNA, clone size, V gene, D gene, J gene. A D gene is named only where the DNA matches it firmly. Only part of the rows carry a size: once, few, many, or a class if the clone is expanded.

CASSYSDSGNTIYF,TGTGCCAGCAGTTACTCGGACAGTGGAAACACCATATATTTT,.,TRBV6-5,.,TRBJ1-3
CASSFWTGGFGETQYF,TGTGCCAGCAGTTTTTGGACAGGGGGCTTTGGAGAGACCCAGTACTTC,few,TRBV28,TRBD1,TRBJ2-5
CVSTHGGLGTEAFF,TGTGTCAGCACCCACGGCGGGCTCGGGACTGAAGCTTTCTTT,.,TRBV6-5,.,TRBJ1-1
CSARGQGAGELFF,TGCAGCGCACGTGGGCAGGGGGCCGGGGAGCTGTTTTTT,once,TRBV29-1,TRBD1,TRBJ2-2
CASSPIGGAENTIYF,TGTGCCAGCAGCCCCATTGGGGGGGCGGAGAACACCATATATTTT,.,TRBV7-3,.,TRBJ1-3
CASSFGPGLQETQYF,TGTGCCAGCAGCTTTGGTCCGGGACTACAAGAGACCCAGTACTTC,.,TRBV5-6,TRBD2,TRBJ2-5
CASTTTGTGDNEQFF,TGTGCCAGCACCACCACCGGGACAGGAGACAATGAGCAGTTCTTC,.,TRBV9,TRBD1,TRBJ2-1
CASSDNGSGRVRNQPQHF,TGCGCCAGCAGTGATAATGGGAGTGGACGGGTGCGCAATCAGCCCCAGCATTTT,few,TRBV10-1,.,TRBJ1-5
CASSVEGSGGAGETQYF,TGTGCCAGCAGCGTAGAAGGTAGCGGGGGGGCCGGCGAGACCCAGTACTTC,.,TRBV9,TRBD2,TRBJ2-5
CASSSSVRRPPYNEQFF,TGTGCCAGCAGCTCTTCCGTACGGAGACCCCCCTACAATGAGCAGTTCTTC,.,TRBV21-1,.,TRBJ2-1
CASPSRVHEQYF,TGTGCCAGCCCAAGCAGGGTGCACGAGCAGTACTTC,.,TRBV7-3,.,TRBJ2-7
CASSLGQGGNSPLHF,TGTGCCAGCAGCTTAGGACAGGGTGGGAATTCACCCCTCCACTTT,.,TRBV7-2,TRBD1,TRBJ1-6
CASSQFGTDEYGYTF,TGCGCCAGCAGCCAATTCGGGACAGATGAATATGGCTACACCTTC,.,TRBV4-1,TRBD1,TRBJ1-2
CASSAHWTVLTNEQFF,TGTGCCAGCAGCGCTCATTGGACAGTGCTTACCAATGAGCAGTTCTTC,.,TRBV9,.,TRBJ2-1
CASSPGRTSGARQETQYF,TGTGCCAGCAGCCCCGGCCGGACTAGCGGGGCGCGTCAAGAGACCCAGTACTTC,.,TRBV9,TRBD2,TRBJ2-5
CSASKTGDEKLFF,TGCAGTGCTAGTAAGACAGGGGATGAAAAACTGTTTTTT,.,TRBV20-1,TRBD1,TRBJ1-4
CASSLGGTTYNEQFF,TGTGCCAGCAGCTTAGGCGGGACTACCTACAATGAGCAGTTCTTC,.,TRBV7-7,TRBD2,TRBJ2-1
CASSQGNRDPEAFF,TGTGCCAGCAGCCAGGGGAACAGGGACCCTGAAGCTTTCTTT,.,TRBV7-2,.,TRBJ1-1
CSGLDSLGTEAFF,TGCAGCGGACTGGACAGCCTGGGCACTGAAGCTTTCTTT,once,TRBV29-1,.,TRBJ1-1
CASSYSGSGRVGNEQFF,TGTGCCAGCAGTTACTCGGGTAGCGGGAGGGTGGGGAATGAGCAGTTCTTC,.,TRBV6-2/TRBV6-3,TRBD2,TRBJ2-1
CASSLRGQMYTEAFF,TGTGCCAGCAGTTTGAGGGGGCAAATGTACACTGAAGCTTTCTTT,.,TRBV27,TRBD1,TRBJ1-1
CATSRGQMNSPLHF,TGTGCCACCAGCAGAGGACAGATGAATTCACCCCTCCACTTT,few,TRBV15,.,TRBJ1-6
CATSPKGLRAFF,TGTGCCACCAGTCCGAAGGGGTTAAGGGCTTTCTTT,.,TRBV15,.,TRBJ1-1
CASSVGTGANYGYTF,TGTGCCAGCAGCGTTGGGACAGGAGCTAACTATGGCTACACCTTC,.,TRBV9,TRBD1,TRBJ1-2
CASSLGQGGSNEKLFF,TGTGCCAGCAGCTTAGGGCAGGGAGGATCTAATGAAAAACTGTTTTTT,.,TRBV7-6,.,TRBJ1-4
CASSTGETEAFF,TGTGCCAGCAGTACAGGGGAGACTGAAGCTTTCTTT,.,TRBV6-6,TRBD1,TRBJ1-1
CASSPGQDYGYTF,TGTGCCAGCAGCCCGGGACAAGACTATGGCTACACCTTC,once,TRBV5-6,.,TRBJ1-2
CASSQEADRGAEKLFF,TGTGCCAGCAGCCAAGAAGCGGACAGGGGAGCTGAGAAACTGTTTTTT,.,TRBV3-1/TRBV3-2,TRBD1,TRBJ1-4
CASSLGRGSPLHF,TGTGCCAGCAGCTTAGGTCGAGGTTCACCCCTCCACTTT,.,TRBV11-3,.,TRBJ1-6
CASSGSIAGQGLYNEQFF,TGTGCCAGCTCAGGATCCATAGCGGGACAGGGACTTTACAATGAGCAGTTCTTC,.,TRBV18,.,TRBJ2-1
CASSSGTSGGYEQYF,TGTGCCAGCAGCTCCGGGACTAGCGGGGGCTACGAGCAGTACTTC,.,TRBV6-2/TRBV6-3,TRBD2,TRBJ2-7
CASQIEGNTEAFF,TGTGCCTCACAGATCGAAGGTAACACTGAAGCTTTCTTT,.,TRBV30,.,TRBJ1-1
CASSPEAAGYTF,TGTGCCAGCAGCCCTGAGGCGGCCGGCTACACCTTC,.,TRBV7-9,.,TRBJ1-2